This T cell receptor (beta chain) was sequenced for a study of CD8+ T cells in alopecia areata. At the level of the study: C3H/HeJ donors with spontaneous alopecia, roughly 6-13 months old, supplied skin grafts to 7-10-week-old female C3H/HeJ mice.

The CDR3 consists of 16 residues. Germline CDR1 reads LGHNA; CDR2 reads YNLKQL (reference sequence). Trimming removed 0 bases from V and 1 base from J; junction bases left unmatched: 1. General study results and limits: Especially in alopecia totalis/universalis, lesional scalp showed greater clonality than normal scalp did. Normal skin contains resident alphabeta T cells, and these are also sequenced in scalp samples. Mouse data revealed clearer TCR sharing than patient data did, a gap possibly tied to HLA.

The sorting of pooled cutaneous lymph node cells relied on CD4, CD8alpha, NKG2D, NKG2ACE and other markers. The authors extracted RNA and reverse transcribed it into cDNA as the sequencing template. Assay used: immunoSEQ multiplex PCR; TCRdb lists only in-frame clones, some missing. Captured here are 250,000 or so clones, none seen once; the top ten comprise roughly 1.2%. This clone appeared a few times. What it binds is unknown. Gene labels here are mouse ones. Read data end 4 residues before the CDR3 end; the end is taken from the germline J gene. This receptor was taken from a C3H/HeJ mouse with alopecia areata. This strain has MHC haplotype H2-k. The gene calls are TRBV5 and TRBJ2-1, with TRBD2 matching 9 bases. The source material was CD4+ T cells sorted from a lymph node. CDR3: CASSQDDWGNYAEQFF. The CDR3 bases that were read are TGTGCCAGCAGCCAAGACGACTGGGGGAACTATGCT.